This T cell receptor (beta chain) was captured in a study of T cells in Graves' hyperthyroidism and ophthalmopathy. Across the study: Blood from the periphery was taken at initial diagnosis, before any treatment.

Amplified regions were TCR beta CDR3 sequences from RNA transcripts. The study used the HTBI primer set for a first-round RT-PCR of the TCR CDR3. TCRdb reprocessed the multiplex PCR reads with MiXCR, giving one entry per CDR3 protein. Found here are hundreds of thousands of distinct CDR3 sequences, less than 30% of them singletons; the top ten hold 20% to 30%. The table lists this clonotype with many counts. What it recognizes is unknown. Points from the study as a whole: In the analysis, a 13 V-J model separated ophthalmopathy from stable hyperthyroidism.

Researchers barred patients who had uncontrolled infection, other autoimmune disease, pregnancy or lactation. The authors obtained PBMCs from 10 ml of fresh peripheral blood. CDR1 is MNHEY and CDR2 is SMNVEV in the germline V gene (reference sequence). The CDR3 is 15 amino acids. Trimming removed 6 bases at V and 4 bases at J, with 18 bases between. The chain joins TRBV27 to TRBJ1-2; TRBD1 is a possible D gene (5 bases). Material: blood. The receptor was isolated from a man aged 35 to 55 with Graves' hyperthyroidism that later progressed to Graves' ophthalmopathy. Here the CDR3 reads CASSSLEKGPYGYTF. Written as DNA, the CDR3 is TGTGCCAGCAGCAGTTTGGAGAAGGGGCCCTATGGCTACACCTTC.